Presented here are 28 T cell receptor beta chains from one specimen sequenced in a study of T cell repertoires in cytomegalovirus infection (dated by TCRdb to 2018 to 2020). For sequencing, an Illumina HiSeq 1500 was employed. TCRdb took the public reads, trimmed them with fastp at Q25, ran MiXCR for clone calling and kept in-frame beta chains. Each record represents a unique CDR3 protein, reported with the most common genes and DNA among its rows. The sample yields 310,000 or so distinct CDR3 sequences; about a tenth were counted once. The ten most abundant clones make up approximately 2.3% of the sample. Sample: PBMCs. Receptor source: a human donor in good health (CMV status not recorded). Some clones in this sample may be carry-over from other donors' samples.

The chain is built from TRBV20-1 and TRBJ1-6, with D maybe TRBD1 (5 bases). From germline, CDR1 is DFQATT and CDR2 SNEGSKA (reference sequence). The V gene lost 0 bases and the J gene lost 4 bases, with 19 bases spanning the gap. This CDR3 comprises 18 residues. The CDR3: CSARDQRKGRGYNSPLHF. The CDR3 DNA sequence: TGCAGTGCTAGAGACCAGAGAAAAGGGCGGGGGTATAATTCACCCCTCCACTTT.

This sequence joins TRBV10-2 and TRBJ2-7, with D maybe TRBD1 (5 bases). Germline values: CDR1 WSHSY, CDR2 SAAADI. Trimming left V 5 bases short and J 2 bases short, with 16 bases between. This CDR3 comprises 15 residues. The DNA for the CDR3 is TGCGCCAGCAGTCTGAAGGGGCAGGGCCCCTACGAGCAGTACTTC. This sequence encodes CASSLKGQGPYEQYF.

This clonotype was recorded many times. The CDR3 sequence: CASSGGTSFPYNEQFF. For the CDR3, the DNA is TGTGCCAGCAGTGGGGGGACATCATTTCCCTACAATGAGCAGTTCTTC. The chain couples TRBV6-2 or TRBV6-3 to TRBJ2-1; D may correspond to TRBD1 or TRBD2 (6 bases each). The CDR3 runs to 16 residues. V lost 5 bases to trimming and J lost 2 bases, with 16 bases between them. CDR1 and CDR2 (germline): MNHEY, SVGEGT.

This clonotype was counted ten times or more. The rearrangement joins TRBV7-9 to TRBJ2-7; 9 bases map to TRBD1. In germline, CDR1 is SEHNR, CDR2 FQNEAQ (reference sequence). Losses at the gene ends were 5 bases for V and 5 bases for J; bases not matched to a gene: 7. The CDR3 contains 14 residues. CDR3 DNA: TGTGCCAGCAGCCCGGGACAGGGAAGTAACGAGCAGTACTTC. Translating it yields CASSPGQGSNEQYF.

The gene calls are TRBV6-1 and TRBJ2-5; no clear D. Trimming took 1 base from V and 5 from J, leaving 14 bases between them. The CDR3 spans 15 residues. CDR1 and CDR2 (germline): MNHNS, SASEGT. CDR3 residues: CASSEGGLGLETQYF. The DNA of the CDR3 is TGTGCCAGCAGTGAAGGGGGTTTAGGGTTGGAGACCCAGTACTTC.

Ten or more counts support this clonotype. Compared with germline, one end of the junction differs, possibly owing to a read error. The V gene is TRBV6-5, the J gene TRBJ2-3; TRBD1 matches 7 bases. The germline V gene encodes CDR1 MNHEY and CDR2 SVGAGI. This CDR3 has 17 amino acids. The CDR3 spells CASSYLQGPISTDTQYF. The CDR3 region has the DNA TGTGCCAGCAGCTACTTACAGGGGCCAATTAGCACAGATACGCAGTATTTT.

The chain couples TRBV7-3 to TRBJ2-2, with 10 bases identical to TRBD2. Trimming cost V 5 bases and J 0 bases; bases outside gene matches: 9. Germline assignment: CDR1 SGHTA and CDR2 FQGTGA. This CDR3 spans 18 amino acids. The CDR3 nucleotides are TGTGCCAGCAGCCTAAGGACTAGCGGATTTGCGAACACCGGGGAGCTGTTTTTT. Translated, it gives CASSLRTSGFANTGELFF.

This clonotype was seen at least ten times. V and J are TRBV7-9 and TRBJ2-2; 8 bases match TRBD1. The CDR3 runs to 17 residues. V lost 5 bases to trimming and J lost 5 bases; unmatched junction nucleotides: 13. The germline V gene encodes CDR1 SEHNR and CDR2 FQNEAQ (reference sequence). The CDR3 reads CASSPQGALLRTGELFF. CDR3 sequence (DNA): TGTGCCAGCAGCCCCCAGGGGGCGCTATTGAGAACCGGGGAGCTGTTTTTT.

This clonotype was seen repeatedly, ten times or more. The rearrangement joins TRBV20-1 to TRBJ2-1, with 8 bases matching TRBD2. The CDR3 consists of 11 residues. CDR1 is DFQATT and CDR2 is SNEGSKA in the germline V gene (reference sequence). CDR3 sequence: CPGGHTIGQFF. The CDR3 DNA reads TGCCCGGGGGGGCATACGATCGGGCAGTTCTTC.

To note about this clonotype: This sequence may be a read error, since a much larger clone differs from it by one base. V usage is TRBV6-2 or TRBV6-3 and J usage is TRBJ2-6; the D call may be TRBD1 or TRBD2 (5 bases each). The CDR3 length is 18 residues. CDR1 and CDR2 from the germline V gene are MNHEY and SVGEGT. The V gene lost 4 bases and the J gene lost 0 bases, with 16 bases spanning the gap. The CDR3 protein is CASSSGTTMISGANVLTF. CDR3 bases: TGTGCCAGCAGTTCGGGGACGACGATGATCTCTGGGGCCAACGTCCTGACTTTC.

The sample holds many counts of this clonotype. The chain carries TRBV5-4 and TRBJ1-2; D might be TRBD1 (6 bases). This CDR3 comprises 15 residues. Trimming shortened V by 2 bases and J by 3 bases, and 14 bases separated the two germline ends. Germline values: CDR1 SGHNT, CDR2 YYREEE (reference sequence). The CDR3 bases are TGTGCCAGCAGCTTACACTACGGGGGCGACTATGGCTACACCTTC. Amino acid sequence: CASSLHYGGDYGYTF.

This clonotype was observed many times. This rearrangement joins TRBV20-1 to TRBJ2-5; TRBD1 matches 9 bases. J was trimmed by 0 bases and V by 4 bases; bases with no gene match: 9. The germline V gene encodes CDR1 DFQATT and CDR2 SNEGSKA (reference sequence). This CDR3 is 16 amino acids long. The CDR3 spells CSAKNRTGVYQETQYF. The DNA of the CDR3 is TGCAGTGCTAAAAACCGGACAGGGGTCTACCAAGAGACCCAGTACTTC.

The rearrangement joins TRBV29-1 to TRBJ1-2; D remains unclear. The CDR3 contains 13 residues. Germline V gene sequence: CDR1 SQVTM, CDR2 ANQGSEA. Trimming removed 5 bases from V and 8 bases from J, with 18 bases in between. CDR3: CSVFDVSTQGYTF. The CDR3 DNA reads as TGCAGCGTTTTCGATGTCTCCACCCAAGGCTACACCTTC.

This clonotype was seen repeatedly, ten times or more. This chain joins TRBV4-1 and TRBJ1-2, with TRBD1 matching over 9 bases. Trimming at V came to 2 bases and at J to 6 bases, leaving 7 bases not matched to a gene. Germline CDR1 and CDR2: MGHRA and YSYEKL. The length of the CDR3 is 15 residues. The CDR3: CASSQPRDRDHGYTF. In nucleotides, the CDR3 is TGCGCCAGCAGCCAACCCCGGGACAGGGACCATGGCTACACCTTC.

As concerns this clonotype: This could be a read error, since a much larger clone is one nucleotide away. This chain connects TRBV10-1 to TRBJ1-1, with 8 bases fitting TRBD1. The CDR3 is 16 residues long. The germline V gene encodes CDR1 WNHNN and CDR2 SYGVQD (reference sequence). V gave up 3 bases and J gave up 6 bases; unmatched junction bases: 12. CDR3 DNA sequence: TGCGCCAGCAGTGATCCGACCCTACAGGGGGGAGCTGAAGCTTTCTTT. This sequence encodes CASSDPTLQGGAEAFF.

This CDR3 reads CSARPDTLPIYGYTF. The CDR3 coding sequence is TGCAGTGCTAGACCAGACACCCTCCCCATATATGGCTACACCTTC. The rearrangement links TRBV20-1 to TRBJ1-2, with D uncertain. This CDR3 has 15 amino acids. CDR1 and CDR2 (germline): DFQATT, SNEGSKA (reference sequence). Trimming cost V 2 bases and J 5 bases, with 18 bases left between them.

CDR3 sequence reads: CASSLVPENNEQFF. DNA of the CDR3: TGTGCCAGCAGCTTGGTCCCCGAAAACAATGAGCAGTTCTTC. This rearrangement joins TRBV5-6 to TRBJ2-1, with no clear D. V lost 0 bases, J lost 5 bases, and 9 bases lay in between. Per germline, CDR1 SGHDT and CDR2 YYEEEE. This CDR3 contains 14 residues.

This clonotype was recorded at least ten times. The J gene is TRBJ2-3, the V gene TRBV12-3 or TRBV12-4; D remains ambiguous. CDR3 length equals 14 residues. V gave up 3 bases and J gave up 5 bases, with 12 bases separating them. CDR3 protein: CASSFGSRRDTQYF. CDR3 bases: TGTGCCAGCAGTTTTGGGTCTAGAAGAGATACGCAGTATTTT.

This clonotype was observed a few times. The CDR3 spells CASSQAGTEFVYNEQFF. In DNA form, the CDR3 reads TGTGCCAGCAGCCAAGCCGGGACAGAATTTGTCTACAATGAGCAGTTCTTC. The chain is built from TRBV4-2 and TRBJ2-1, with 7 bases lining up with TRBD1. V lost 1 base, J lost 3 bases, and 9 bases stayed unmatched. The V gene's germline CDR1 is LGHNA and CDR2 YNFKEQ. The CDR3 totals 17 residues.

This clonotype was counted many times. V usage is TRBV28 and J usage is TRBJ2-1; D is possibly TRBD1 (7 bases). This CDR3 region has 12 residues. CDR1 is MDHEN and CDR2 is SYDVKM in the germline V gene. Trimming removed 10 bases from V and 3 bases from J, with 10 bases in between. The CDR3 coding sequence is TGTGCCACCAGGGGGGACTACAATGAGCAGTTCTTC. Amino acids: CATRGDYNEQFF.

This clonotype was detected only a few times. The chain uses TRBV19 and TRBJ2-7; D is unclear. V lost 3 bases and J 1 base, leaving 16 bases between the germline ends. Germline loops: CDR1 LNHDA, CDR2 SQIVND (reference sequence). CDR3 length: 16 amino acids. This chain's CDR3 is CASSMSWQEVSYEQYF. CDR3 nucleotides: TGTGCCAGTAGTATGTCTTGGCAGGAAGTGTCCTACGAGCAGTACTTC.

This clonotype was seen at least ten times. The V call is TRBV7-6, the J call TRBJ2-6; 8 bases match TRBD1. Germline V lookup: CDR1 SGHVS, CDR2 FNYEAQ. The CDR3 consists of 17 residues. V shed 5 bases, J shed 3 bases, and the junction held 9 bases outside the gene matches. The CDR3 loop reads CASSQGQGVFGANVLTF. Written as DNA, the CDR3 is TGTGCCAGCAGCCAAGGACAGGGAGTCTTTGGGGCCAACGTCCTGACTTTC.

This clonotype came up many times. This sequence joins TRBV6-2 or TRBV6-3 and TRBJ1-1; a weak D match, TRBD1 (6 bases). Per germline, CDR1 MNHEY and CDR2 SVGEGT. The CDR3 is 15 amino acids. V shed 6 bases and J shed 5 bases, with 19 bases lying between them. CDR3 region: CASSGADRPGTEAFF. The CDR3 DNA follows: TGTGCCAGCAGCGGGGCCGACAGGCCGGGAACTGAAGCTTTCTTT.

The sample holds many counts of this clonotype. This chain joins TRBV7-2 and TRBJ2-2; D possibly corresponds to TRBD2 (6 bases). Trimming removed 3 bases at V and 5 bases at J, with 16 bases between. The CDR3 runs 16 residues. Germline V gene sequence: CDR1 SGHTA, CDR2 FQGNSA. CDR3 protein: CASSFLIAVLTGELFF. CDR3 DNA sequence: TGTGCCAGCAGCTTCCTCATAGCGGTCTTAACCGGGGAGCTGTTTTTT. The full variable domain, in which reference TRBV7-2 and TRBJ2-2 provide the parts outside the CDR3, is GAGVSQSPSNKVTEKGKDVELRCDPISGHTALYWYRQSLGQGLEFLIYFQGNSAPDKSGLPSDRFSAERTGGSVSTLTIQRTQQEDSAVYLCASSFLIAVLTGELFFGEGSRLTVL.

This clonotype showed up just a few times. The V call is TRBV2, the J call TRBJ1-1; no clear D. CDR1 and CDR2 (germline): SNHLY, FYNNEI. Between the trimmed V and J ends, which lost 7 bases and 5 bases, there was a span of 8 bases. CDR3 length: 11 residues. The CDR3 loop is CASKGRTEAFF. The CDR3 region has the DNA TGTGCCAGCAAGGGCAGGACTGAAGCTTTCTTT.

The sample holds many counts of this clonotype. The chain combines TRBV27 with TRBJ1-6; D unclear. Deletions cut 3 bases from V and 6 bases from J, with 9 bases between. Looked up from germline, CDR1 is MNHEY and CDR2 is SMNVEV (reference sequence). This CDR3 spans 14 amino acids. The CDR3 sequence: CASSFNLPNSPLHF. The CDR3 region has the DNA TGTGCCAGCAGTTTTAACCTGCCTAATTCACCCCTCCACTTT.

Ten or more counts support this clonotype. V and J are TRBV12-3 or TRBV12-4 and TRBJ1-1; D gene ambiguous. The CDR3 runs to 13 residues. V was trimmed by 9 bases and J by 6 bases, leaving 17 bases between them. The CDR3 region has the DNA TGTGCCAGTATCTCGGACGGGCACTCTGAAGCTTTCTTT. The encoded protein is CASISDGHSEAFF.

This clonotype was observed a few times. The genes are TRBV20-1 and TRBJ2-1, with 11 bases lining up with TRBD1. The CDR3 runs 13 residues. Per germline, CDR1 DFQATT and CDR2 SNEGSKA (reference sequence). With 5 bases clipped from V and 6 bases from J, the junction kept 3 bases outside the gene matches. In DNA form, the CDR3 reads TGCAGTGCTGGGACAGGGGGGTCCAATGAGCAGTTCTTC. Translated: CSAGTGGSNEQFF.